The sequence of this TCR beta chain was determined in a study of cytomegalovirus exposure and HLA in healthy donors. On the study more broadly: Across roughly 400 genotyped donors, roughly 80% landed in the Caucasian-associated ancestry cluster.

Study-wide results and caveats: Earlier analysis yielded a pattern in which most TCR beta V segments were productive about 90% or about 30% of the time. Researchers reported that a few CMV-associated chains were confirmed in vitro as CMV antigen-specific.

The study ran its PCR with 60 Vbeta and 13 Jbeta primers. The method was immunoSEQ multiplex PCR; TCRdb's version includes in-frame clones alone and lacks a portion of them. The data contain around 250,000 clones, 80% to 85% of them seen just once; the ten biggest clones take up 8%. Trimming removed 7 bases from V and 7 bases from J, with 14 bases in between. The V gene's germline CDR1 is SGHRS and CDR2 YFSETQ. The CDR3 has 12 residues. As to this clone: Its target is not known.

Sampled while nominally healthy, donors likely had unrecorded immune exposures. The specimen sequenced was PBMCs. The V call is TRBV5-1, the J call TRBJ1-2; a weak D match, TRBD1 (6 bases). The clonotype originates from a woman aged 55-70 years in good health and CMV-seropositive. This chain's CDR3 is CASGQTGFGYTF. CDR3 sequence (DNA): TGCGCCAGCGGCCAAACAGGGTTTGGCTACACCTTC.